The 6 T cell receptor beta chains listed next were all sequenced from one sample in a study of control samples from healthy donors and cancer patients. Here immunoSEQ multiplex PCR was the method, and the copy in TCRdb shows in-frame clones only, minus some. The repertoire consists of over 60,000 clones, with 70% to 90% occurring once and the leading ten covering about 5%. Input material: blood. These receptors were collected from a man aged 35 to 55 in good health.

This clone was observed once. The genes are TRBV7-2 and TRBJ1-2, with TRBD1 identical over 8 bases. Germline CDR1 SGHTA, CDR2 FQGNSA. Trimming took 5 bases from V and 4 from J; bases not matched to a gene: 6. This CDR3 spans 14 amino acids. DNA for the CDR3: TGTGCCAGCAGCCCTTCAGGGGGCGGCTATGGCTACACCTTC. Amino acid sequence: CASSPSGGGYGYTF.

V usage is TRBV6-5 and J usage is TRBJ1-5; 7 bases match TRBD1. The ends lost 5 bases at V and 5 bases at J; junction bases unmatched: 3. This CDR3 is 13 amino acids long. Looked up from germline, CDR1 is MNHEY and CDR2 is SVGAGI. The CDR3 region is CASSLGTDQPQHF. In nucleotides, the CDR3 is TGTGCCAGCAGTCTTGGGACAGATCAGCCCCAGCATTTT.

This rearrangement joins TRBV29-1 to TRBJ2-7; D not resolved. Per germline, CDR1 SQVTM and CDR2 ANQGSEA. V lost 5 bases to trimming and J lost 2 bases, with 7 bases between them. This CDR3 is built from 11 residues. The CDR3 sequence: CSVRLAYEQYF. In nucleotides, the CDR3 is TGCAGCGTTCGCCTAGCCTACGAGCAGTACTTC.

The CDR3 loop reads CASRTGADTGELFF. CDR3 DNA: TGTGCCAGCCGGACAGGGGCGGACACCGGGGAGCTGTTTTTT. The chain links TRBV6-4 to TRBJ2-2; 9 bases map to TRBD1. Losses at the gene ends were 8 bases for V and 3 bases for J; bases not matched to a gene: 4. The CDR3 loop spans 14 amino acids. Germline lookup yields CDR1 MRHNA and CDR2 SNTAGT.

The V and J genes are TRBV4-1 and TRBJ2-3; 7 bases are a match to TRBD2. V lost 1 base, J lost 1 base, and 5 bases stayed unmatched. Looked up from germline, CDR1 is MGHRA and CDR2 is YSYEKL. CDR3 length: 16 amino acids. CDR3 amino acids: CASSQARSGGTDTQYF. CDR3 sequence (DNA): TGCGCCAGCAGCCAAGCCAGAAGCGGGGGCACAGATACGCAGTATTTT.

The rearrangement links TRBV5-6 to TRBJ2-7; 9 nucleotides align to TRBD1. Germline CDR1 is SGHDT and CDR2 is YYEEEE. V was pared by 4 bases and J by 4 bases, with 12 bases of the junction left unmatched. The CDR3 sequence is 16 residues long. Written as DNA, the CDR3 is TGTGCCAGCAGCGCAAACAGGGGGCGGGTTGGTTACGAGCAGTACTTC. Translation: CASSANRGRVGYEQYF.